These 3 T cell receptor beta chains were sequenced from one sample in a study of CD8+ T cells in alopecia areata (dated by TCRdb to 2016 to 2019). Receptor amplification or capture employed the immunoSEQ multiplex PCR assay. To provide template for TCR sequencing, every sample had RNA extracted and reverse transcribed into cDNA. This immuneACCESS table, as held by TCRdb, lists in-frame sequences with V and J called but not all clones. Of the missing ones, under half trace to an unresolved V gene in checked studies; the others have no known cause. Present in this sample are 130,000 or so clones, more than 85% of which were seen just once. The leading ten clones occupy less than 15% of the sample. Reading the label with the study, this specimen's time point is: 4 weeks on oral tofacitinib. The sample's treatment or condition label, decoded: oral pan-JAK inhibitor, 5-10 mg twice daily. Sequenced here: CD8+ T cells sorted from blood, sampled at week 4, from a patient treated with tofacitinib. The source of these receptors is a human donor with alopecia areata.

As concerns this clone: Within the sample, other DNA sequences also encode this same CDR3. The genes are TRBV5-1 and TRBJ2-1; unclear D gene. Germline V gene data show CDR1 as SGHRS and CDR2 as YFSETQ. This CDR3 spans 11 amino acids. The V end was cut by 0 bases, the J end by 10 bases, with 5 bases between. CDR3 sequence reads: CASSLGNEQFF. CDR3 coding DNA: TGCGCCAGCAGCTTGGGTAACGAGCAGTTCTTC.

This chain uses TRBV29-1 with TRBJ2-7; TRBD1 aligns across 11 bases. V lost 6 bases to trimming and J lost 3 bases; unmatched junction nucleotides: 4. The CDR3 is made up of 13 amino acids. Germline values: CDR1 SQVTM, CDR2 ANQGSEA. The CDR3 loop is CSVTGTGGYEQYF. The CDR3 DNA is TGCAGCGTGACCGGGACAGGGGGCTACGAGCAGTACTTC.

V is TRBV5-1 and J is TRBJ2-1; 8 bases line up with TRBD2. The CDR3 contains 16 residues. V was clipped by 4 bases and J by 6 bases; unmatched bases: 12. Germline V gives CDR1 SGHRS, CDR2 YFSETQ. Written as DNA, the CDR3 is TGCGCCAGCAGCGACGAGCGGGAGTGGCCCCTCAATGAGCAGTTCTTC. It encodes CASSDEREWPLNEQFF. The full variable domain, rest sourced from reference TRBV5-1 and TRBJ2-1, is KAGVTQTPRYLIKTRGQQVTLSCSPISGHRSVSWYQQTPGQGLQFLFEYFSETQRNKGNFPGRFSGRQFSNSRSEMNVSTLELGDSALYLCASSDEREWPLNEQFFGPGTRLTVL.